The text below deals with one TCR beta chain. Its target is unknown. The data were taken from a study of OX40 agonist ivuxolimab in advanced cancers. In the study overall: Six ivuxolimab dose levels, 0.01 to 10 mg/kg, were given intravenously every 2 weeks. Study observations and caveats: Clones of CD4+ and CD8+ blood T cells grew by week 6 at doses of 0.1 to 3.0 mg/kg. Expanded clones were, on average, more numerous among CD8+ T cells than CD4+. Among some nonresponders, normalized T-cell clonal expansion was also low.

CDR3 length equals 15 residues. The germline V and J ends were trimmed by 4 bases and 2 bases, with 14 bases remaining between them. Germline V CDR1 and CDR2: SGHDT, YYEEEE. The method was immunoSEQ multiplex PCR; TCRdb's version includes in-frame clones alone and lacks a portion of them. The sample carries some 84,000 clones, nearly 90% recorded once. This chain connects TRBV5-6 to TRBJ2-3, with D perhaps matching TRBD2 (6 bases). This receptor was obtained from an adult with an advanced solid tumor such as melanoma, head and neck, liver or kidney cancer. Specimen: CD4+ or CD8+ T cells sorted from blood, collected in a trial of the OX40 agonist ivuxolimab. CDR3 bases: TGTGCCAGCAGCACACTAGCAGGAGACACAGATACGCAGTATTTT. Encoded protein: CASSTLAGDTDTQYF.